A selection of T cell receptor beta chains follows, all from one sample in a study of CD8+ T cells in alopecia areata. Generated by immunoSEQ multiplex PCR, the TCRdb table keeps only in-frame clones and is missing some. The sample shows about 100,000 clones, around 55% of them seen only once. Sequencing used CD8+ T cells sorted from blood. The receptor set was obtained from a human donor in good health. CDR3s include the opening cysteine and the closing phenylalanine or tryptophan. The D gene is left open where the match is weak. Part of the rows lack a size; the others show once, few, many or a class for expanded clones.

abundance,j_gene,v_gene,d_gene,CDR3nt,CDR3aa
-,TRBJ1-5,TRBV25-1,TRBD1,TGTGCCAGCGAGGTGGGGACAGGGGGCGCTAAGAGTCAGCCCCAGCATTTT,CASEVGTGGAKSQPQHF
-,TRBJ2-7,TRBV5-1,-,TGCGCCAGCAGCTTCCACTTTTCCTACGAGCAGTACTTC,CASSFHFSYEQYF
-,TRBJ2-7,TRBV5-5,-,TGTGCCAGCAGCATCTTCGCAGGGTTAAGTTACGAGCAGTACTTC,CASSIFAGLSYEQYF
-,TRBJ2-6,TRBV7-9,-,TGTGCCAGCAGCGCCCGGACGCATCCCAACGTCCTGACTTTC,CASSARTHPNVLTF
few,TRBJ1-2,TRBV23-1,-,TGCGCCAGCAGTCCGTCAAGGCAACCTTCTAACTATGGCTACACCTTC,CASSPSRQPSNYGYTF
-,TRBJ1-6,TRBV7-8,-,TGTGCCAGCAGCTTAGTACTTCCCCTAAGTTCACCCCTCCACTTT,CASSLVLPLSSPLHF
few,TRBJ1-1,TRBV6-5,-,TGTGCCAGCAGTTACTCTGGGGCGTACACTGAAGCTTTCTTT,CASSYSGAYTEAFF
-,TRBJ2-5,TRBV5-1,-,TGCGCCAGCAGCTTGGATGCAGGACCCCAAGAGACCCAGTACTTC,CASSLDAGPQETQYF
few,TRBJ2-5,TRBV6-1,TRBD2,TGTGCCAGCAGTGGGACAAGTTTAGCGGGGGGGCCCGAGACCCAGTACTTC,CASSGTSLAGGPETQYF
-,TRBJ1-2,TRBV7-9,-,TGTGCCAGCAGCTTAGGAGGGGCGCACGGCTACACCTTC,CASSLGGAHGYTF
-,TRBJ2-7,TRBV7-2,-,TGTGCCAGCAGCTTAGGTTCGAGTGAGCAGTACTTC,CASSLGSSEQYF
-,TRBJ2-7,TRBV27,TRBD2,TGTGCCAGCAGTCTCCACCTAGCGGGGGCCTACGAGCAGTACTTC,CASSLHLAGAYEQYF
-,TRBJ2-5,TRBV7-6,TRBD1,TGTGCCAGCAGCTTAGGACAGGGGGGTCCGACACAAGAGACCCAGTACTTC,CASSLGQGGPTQETQYF
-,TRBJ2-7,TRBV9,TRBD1,TGTGCCAGCAGCGCCCGGACAGGGGCCTCCTACGAGCAGTACTTC,CASSARTGASYEQYF
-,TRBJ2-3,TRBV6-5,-,TGTGCCAGCAGCCTGGGGGGAGGCACAGATACGCAGTATTTT,CASSLGGGTDTQYF
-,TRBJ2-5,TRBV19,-,TGTGCCAGTAGTATAGATTCTGGGGAGACCCAGTACTTC,CASSIDSGETQYF
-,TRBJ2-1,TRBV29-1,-,TGCAGCGTTGAAGAGTCCCTAAGGTCCTACAATGAGCAGTTCTTC,CSVEESLRSYNEQFF
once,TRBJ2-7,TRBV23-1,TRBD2,TGCGCCAGCAGTCAAGGGAACACCGGGAGGTGGTTCTACGAGCAGTACTTC,CASSQGNTGRWFYEQYF
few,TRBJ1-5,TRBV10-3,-,TGTGCCATCAGTGATTTAGGACAGTACAATCAGCCCCAGCATTTT,CAISDLGQYNQPQHF
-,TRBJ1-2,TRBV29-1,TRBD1,TGCAGCGTTGAAGCAGGGGGAGGTGATGGCTACACCTTC,CSVEAGGGDGYTF
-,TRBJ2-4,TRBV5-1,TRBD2,TGCGCCAGCAGCTTGGCTGGCGGGGGTGCCAAAAACATTCAGTACTTC,CASSLAGGGAKNIQYF
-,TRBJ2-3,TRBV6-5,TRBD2,TGTGCCAGCAGCGTAGCGGGGGATACGCAGTATTTT,CASSVAGDTQYF
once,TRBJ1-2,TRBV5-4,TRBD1,TGTGCCAGCAGCTTGCTGGGACAGCCCTATGGCTACACCTTC,CASSLLGQPYGYTF
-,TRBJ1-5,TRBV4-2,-,TGTGCCAGCAGCCAAGGAGTCGGTCAGCCCCAGCATTTT,CASSQGVGQPQHF
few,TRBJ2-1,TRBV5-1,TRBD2,TGCGCCAGCAGCTTTGGACTAGAGGGTGAGCAGTTCTTC,CASSFGLEGEQFF
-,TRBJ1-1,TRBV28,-,TGTGCCAGCAGTTTATTCGACAGGTACGCTGAAGCTTTCTTT,CASSLFDRYAEAFF
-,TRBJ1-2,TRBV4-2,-,TGTGCCAGCAGCCACAAGGGCAGCTTCAACTATGGCTACACCTTC,CASSHKGSFNYGYTF
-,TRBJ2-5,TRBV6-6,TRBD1,TGTGCCAGCAGCAGTACAGGGGGTCCCCAAGAGACCCAGTACTTC,CASSSTGGPQETQYF
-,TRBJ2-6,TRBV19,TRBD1,TGTGCCAGTAGTGACAGGGCTTATTCTGGGGCCAACGTCCTGACTTTC,CASSDRAYSGANVLTF
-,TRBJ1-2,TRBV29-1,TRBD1,TGCAGCGTTGTAGCAGGGGGCGAATATGGCTACACCTTC,CSVVAGGEYGYTF
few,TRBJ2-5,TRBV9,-,TGTGCCAGCAGCGTAGCCCTTGGGGGATTGGAGACCCAGTACTTC,CASSVALGGLETQYF
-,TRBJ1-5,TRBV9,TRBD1,TGTGCCAGCAGCGCCGGGACAGGGGGTCAGCCCCAGCATTTT,CASSAGTGGQPQHF